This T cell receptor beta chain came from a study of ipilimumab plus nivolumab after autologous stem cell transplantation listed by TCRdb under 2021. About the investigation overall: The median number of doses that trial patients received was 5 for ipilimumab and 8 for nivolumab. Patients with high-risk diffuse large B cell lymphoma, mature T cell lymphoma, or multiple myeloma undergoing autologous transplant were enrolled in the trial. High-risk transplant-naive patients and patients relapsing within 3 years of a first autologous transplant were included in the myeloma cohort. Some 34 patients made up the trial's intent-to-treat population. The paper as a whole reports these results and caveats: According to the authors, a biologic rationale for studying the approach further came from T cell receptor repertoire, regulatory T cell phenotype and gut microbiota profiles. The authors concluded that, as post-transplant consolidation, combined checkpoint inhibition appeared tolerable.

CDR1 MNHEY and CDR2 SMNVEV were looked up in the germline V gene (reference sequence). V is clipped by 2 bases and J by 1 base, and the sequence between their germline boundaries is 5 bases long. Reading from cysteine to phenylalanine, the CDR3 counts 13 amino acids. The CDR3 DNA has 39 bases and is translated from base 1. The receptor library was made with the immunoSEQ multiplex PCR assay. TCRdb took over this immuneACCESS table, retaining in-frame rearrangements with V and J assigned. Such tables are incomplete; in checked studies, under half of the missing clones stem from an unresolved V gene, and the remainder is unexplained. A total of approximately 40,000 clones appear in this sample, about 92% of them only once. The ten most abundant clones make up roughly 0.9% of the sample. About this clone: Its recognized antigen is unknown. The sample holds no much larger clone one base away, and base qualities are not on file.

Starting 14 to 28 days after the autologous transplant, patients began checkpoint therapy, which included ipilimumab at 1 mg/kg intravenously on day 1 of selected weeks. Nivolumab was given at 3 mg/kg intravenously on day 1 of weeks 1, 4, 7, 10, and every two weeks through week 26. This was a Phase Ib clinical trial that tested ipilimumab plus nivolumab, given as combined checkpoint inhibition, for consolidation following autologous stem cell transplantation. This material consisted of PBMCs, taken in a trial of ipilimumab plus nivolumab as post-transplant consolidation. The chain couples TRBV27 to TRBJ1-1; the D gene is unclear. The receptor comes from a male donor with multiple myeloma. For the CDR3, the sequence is CASSLMANTEAFF. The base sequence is TGTGCCAGCAGTTTAATGGCGAACACTGAAGCTTTCTTT.